This T cell receptor (beta chain) was recovered during a study of T cells in Graves' hyperthyroidism and ophthalmopathy. Study-level findings and limits: Most thyroid clonotypes expanded above 0.001 were also detected in blood.

Researchers took RNA transcripts and amplified the TCR beta CDR3 regions from them. During a first-round RT-PCR of the TCR CDR3, the HTBI primer set was used. TCRdb reanalysed the multiplex PCR reads using MiXCR and keeps one entry per CDR3 protein. The profile covers about 590,000 distinct CDR3 sequences, with approximately 14% appearing a single time and 7.3% taken by the ten largest. This clonotype was recorded many times. Its antigen is still unknown. Stable hyperthyroidism: no ophthalmopathy progression over 18 months of follow-up. CDR1 is SGHTA, CDR2 FQGTGA, per germline. The CDR3 contains 16 residues. The germline V and J ends were trimmed by 2 bases and 5 bases, with 19 bases remaining between them.

V and J are TRBV7-3 and TRBJ2-7; tentative D call: TRBD1 (6 bases). Sequenced material: blood. The receptor was isolated from a woman in her thirties with Graves' hyperthyroidism. CDR3 coding DNA: TGTGCCAGCAGCTTATATACAGGGTTCGGCAGCGACGAGCAGTACTTC. This gives the protein CASSLYTGFGSDEQYF.